This passage covers 12 T cell receptor beta chains from one sample sequenced in a study of blood T cells in healthy people across ages. It was with a sample-barcoded 5' primer and a J-beta primer mix that a second PCR of roughly 6 to 12 cycles was run. One entry per CDR3 protein results from TCRdb running MiXCR on the 5' RACE reads. Of under 800,000 distinct CDR3 sequences detected, roughly 45% appear once; the ten largest clones hold 20% to 25%. The sequenced material came from blood. The receptors stem from a woman aged 55-69 years in good health.

This clonotype is a singleton in its sample. The chain carries TRBV3-1 and TRBJ2-2, with a tentative D call TRBD2 (6 bases). V lost 10 bases and J lost 6, with 15 bases in between. The length of the CDR3 is 13 residues. Germline assignment: CDR1 LGHDT and CDR2 YNNKEL (reference sequence). The CDR3 DNA reads TGTGCCACCCACCCGGGGGACGCCGGGGAGCTGTTTTTT. Translating it yields CATHPGDAGELFF.

J is TRBJ2-5 and V is TRBV6-5, with D unresolved. CDR1 is MNHEY and CDR2 is SVGAGI in the germline V gene. Trimming took off 8 bases at V and 11 bases at J, with 24 bases between the two ends. The CDR3 runs to 14 residues. CDR3 DNA sequence: TGTGCCAGCGGGCTGACTGGCTCCTACAATGAGCAGTACTTC. This sequence encodes CASGLTGSYNEQYF.

This clonotype was seen more than once but under ten times. The chain links TRBV28 to TRBJ2-3; the D is unclear. CDR1 is MDHEN and CDR2 is SYDVKM in the germline V gene. V lost 2 bases, J lost 0 bases, and 9 bases lay in between. The CDR3 is 15 residues long. CDR3 bases: TGTGCCAGCAGTTTAGTGGTCGTAAGCACAGATACGCAGTATTTT. Protein sequence: CASSLVVVSTDTQYF.

This clonotype was seen repeatedly, ten times or more. V usage is TRBV20-1 and J usage is TRBJ2-1, with 7 bases fitting TRBD2. V dropped 6 bases and J dropped 8; count of bases not matched to a gene: 10. This CDR3 contains 13 residues. Looked up from germline, CDR1 is DFQATT and CDR2 is SNEGSKA (reference sequence). CDR3 sequence: CSARSRGGDEQFF. DNA for the CDR3: TGCAGTGCGAGGAGTCGGGGAGGGGATGAGCAGTTCTTC.

In its sample, this clonotype was seen a few times. The chain carries TRBV9 and TRBJ2-1; 9 bases are shared with TRBD1. Germline CDR1 is SGDLS and CDR2 is YYNGEE. Trimming at V came to 0 bases and at J to 1 base, leaving 5 bases not matched to a gene. The CDR3 is 17 residues long. The CDR3 loop reads CASSVGGTGFSYNEQFF. The CDR3 DNA sequence: TGTGCCAGCAGCGTAGGTGGGACAGGGTTTTCCTACAATGAGCAGTTCTTC. The whole variable domain, filled in from reference TRBV9 and TRBJ2-1, reads DSGVTQTPKHLITATGQRVTLRCSPRSGDLSVYWYQQSLDQGLQFLIQYYNGEERAKGNILERFSAQQFPDLHSELNLSSLELGDSALYFCASSVGGTGFSYNEQFFGPGTRLTVL.

The rearrangement links TRBV5-1 to TRBJ1-1, with 11 bases matching TRBD1. Losses at the gene ends were 5 bases for V and 4 bases for J; bases not matched to a gene: 10. This CDR3 contains 16 residues. Germline assignment: CDR1 SGHRS and CDR2 YFSETQ. This CDR3 reads CASRAGQGAAGTEAFF. In nucleotides, the CDR3 is TGCGCCAGCAGAGCCGGACAGGGGGCGGCGGGCACTGAAGCTTTCTTT.

The chain is built from TRBV6-2 or TRBV6-3 and TRBJ2-1, with 8 bases aligning to TRBD2. Germline assignment: CDR1 MNHEY and CDR2 SVGEGT. V shed 8 bases, J shed 2 bases, and the junction held 5 bases outside the gene matches. The CDR3 sequence is 14 residues long. The CDR3 region is CASDNGRAYNEQFF. Here the CDR3 DNA reads TGTGCCAGCGATAACGGGAGGGCCTACAATGAGCAGTTCTTC.

The chain recombines TRBV20-1 with TRBJ1-6; 7 bases match TRBD1. The V gene end was trimmed by 1 base and the J gene end by 9 bases; junction bases not matched to a gene: 9. This CDR3 comprises 15 residues. Per the germline V gene, CDR1 is DFQATT and CDR2 is SNEGSKA (reference sequence). The CDR3 spells CSARVRQGGTSPLHF. CDR3 DNA: TGCAGTGCTAGAGTTCGGCAGGGGGGAACTTCACCCCTCCACTTT.

The chain carries TRBV3-1 and TRBJ2-7, with D possibly matching TRBD2 (6 bases). Per the germline V gene, CDR1 is LGHDT and CDR2 is YNNKEL (reference sequence). The CDR3 consists of 13 residues. Trimming removed 6 bases at V and 5 bases at J, with 14 bases between. In DNA, the CDR3 is TGTGCCAGCAGTCTTCAGGGAGGCCACGAGCAGTACTTC. It specifies CASSLQGGHEQYF.

The chain recombines TRBV29-1 with TRBJ1-1; D possibly corresponds to TRBD1 (6 bases). CDR1 SQVTM and CDR2 ANQGSEA come from the germline V gene. This CDR3 contains 14 residues. The germline V and J ends were trimmed by 5 bases and 2 bases, with 15 bases remaining between them. This CDR3 is CSVSRAGVNTEAFF. The CDR3 bases are TGCAGCGTTTCCCGGGCAGGGGTAAACACTGAAGCTTTCTTT.

The table lists this clonotype with a few counts. This chain's CDR3 is CASSAPATEAFF. For the CDR3, the DNA is TGTGCCAGCAGCGCCCCGGCGACTGAAGCTTTCTTT. The J gene is TRBJ1-1, the V gene TRBV7-9; D unclear. The germline V gene encodes CDR1 SEHNR and CDR2 FQNEAQ (reference sequence). The CDR3 runs to 12 residues. The germline V and J ends were trimmed by 5 bases and 5 bases, with 9 bases remaining between them.

This chain uses TRBV24-1 with TRBJ1-1, with D possibly TRBD1 on 5 matching bases. The CDR3 totals 18 residues. V shed 3 bases and J shed 1 base, with 20 bases lying between them. Germline CDR1 KGHDR, CDR2 SFDVKD. This CDR3 reads CATSDGGTRVRENTEAFF. In DNA, the CDR3 is TGTGCCACCAGTGATGGCGGGACGCGCGTGAGAGAGAACACTGAAGCTTTCTTT.